These T cell receptor beta chains were read from a single sample in a study of cytomegalovirus exposure and HLA in healthy donors. The protocol was immunoSEQ multiplex PCR, while the TCRdb copy is restricted to in-frame clones and leaves out a portion. There are about 100,000 clones in the sample; about 79% occur only once, and 3.5% to 4.5% lies in the top ten. Sequences were obtained from PBMCs. The origin of the receptors is a female donor in good health and CMV-seropositive. The CDR3 runs from the conserved cysteine through the conserved F or W. Fields, in order: CDR3 protein, CDR3 DNA, J gene, D gene, V gene. A D gene is named only where the DNA matches it firmly.

CDR3: CASSLEPGTGELFF
DNA: TGCGCCAGCAGCTTGGAACCAGGGACCGGGGAGCTGTTTTTT
J: TRBJ2-2
D: NA
V: TRBV5-1

CDR3: CASSLAGVGTDTQYF
DNA: TGTGCCAGCAGCTTAGCGGGAGTCGGCACAGATACGCAGTATTTT
J: TRBJ2-3
D: NA
V: TRBV13

CDR3: CATSRVRGVSEQYF
DNA: TGTGCCACCAGCAGAGTCAGGGGAGTTTCCGAGCAGTACTTC
J: TRBJ2-7
D: NA
V: TRBV15

CDR3: CASSRDRVREQYF
DNA: TGTGCCAGCAGCCGAGACAGGGTTAGGGAGCAGTACTTC
J: TRBJ2-7
D: TRBD1
V: TRBV5-4

CDR3: CASSYEGDQPQHF
DNA: TGTGCCAGCAGTTACGAGGGAGATCAGCCCCAGCATTTT
J: TRBJ1-5
D: NA
V: TRBV6-5

CDR3: CASSPGQGGYNEQFF
DNA: TGTGCCAGCTCACCCGGACAGGGTGGCTACAATGAGCAGTTCTTC
J: TRBJ2-1
D: TRBD1
V: TRBV18

CDR3: CASSPRTGANSNQPQHF
DNA: TGTGCCAGCAGTCCCCGGACAGGGGCTAATAGCAATCAGCCCCAGCATTTT
J: TRBJ1-5
D: TRBD1
V: TRBV27

CDR3: CASTPTAGTSNTGELFF
DNA: TGTGCCAGTACCCCGACAGCAGGGACATCGAACACCGGGGAGCTGTTTTTT
J: TRBJ2-2
D: NA
V: TRBV19

CDR3: CASSNLRDEQFF
DNA: TGTGCCAGTAGTAACCTCCGGGATGAGCAGTTCTTC
J: TRBJ2-1
D: NA
V: TRBV19

CDR3: CASSSGLAGSYEQYF
DNA: TGCGCCAGCAGCTCGGGACTAGCGGGTTCGTACGAGCAGTACTTC
J: TRBJ2-7
D: TRBD2
V: TRBV5-1

CDR3: CASSRDSKETQYF
DNA: TGTGCCAGTTCCCGGGACAGTAAAGAGACCCAGTACTTC
J: TRBJ2-5
D: TRBD1
V: TRBV5-4

CDR3: CASSLDNRGTAGYTF
DNA: TGTGCCAGCAGCTTAGATAACAGGGGGACGGCCGGCTACACCTTC
J: TRBJ1-2
D: TRBD1
V: TRBV7-2

CDR3: CASSKASGGSTYEQYF
DNA: TGTGCCAGCAGCAAAGCCAGCGGGGGATCAACCTACGAGCAGTACTTC
J: TRBJ2-7
D: NA
V: TRBV21-1

CDR3: CASSFREAGYNEQFF
DNA: TGTGCCAGCAGCTTCCGGGAGGCGGGGTACAATGAGCAGTTCTTC
J: TRBJ2-1
D: TRBD2
V: TRBV5-8

CDR3: CSSSLAALAGGSFTDTQYF
DNA: TGTTCCAGCAGCTTAGCGGCTCTAGCGGGGGGTTCCTTCACAGATACGCAGTATTTT
J: TRBJ2-3
D: TRBD2
V: TRBV7-9

CDR3: CASSSYYRDSQETQYF
DNA: TGTGCCAGCAGTTCCTACTACCGGGACAGCCAAGAGACCCAGTACTTC
J: TRBJ2-5
D: TRBD1
V: TRBV28

CDR3: CASSPRLAGGLYEQYF
DNA: TGTGCCAGCAGTCCAAGACTAGCGGGGGGCCTCTACGAGCAGTACTTC
J: TRBJ2-7
D: TRBD2
V: TRBV2

CDR3: CASSSSGLKNTGELFF
DNA: TGCGCCAGCAGCTCTAGCGGTCTAAAGAACACCGGGGAGCTGTTTTTT
J: TRBJ2-2
D: TRBD2
V: TRBV5-1